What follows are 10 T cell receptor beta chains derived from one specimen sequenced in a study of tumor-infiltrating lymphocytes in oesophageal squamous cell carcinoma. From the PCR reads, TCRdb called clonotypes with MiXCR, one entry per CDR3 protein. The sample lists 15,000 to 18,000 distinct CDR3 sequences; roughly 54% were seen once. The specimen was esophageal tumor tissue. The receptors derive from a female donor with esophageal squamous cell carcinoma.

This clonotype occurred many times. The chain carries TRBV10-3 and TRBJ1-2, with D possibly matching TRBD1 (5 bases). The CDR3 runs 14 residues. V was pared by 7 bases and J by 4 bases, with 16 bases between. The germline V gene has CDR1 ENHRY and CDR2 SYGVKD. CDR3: CAITEGAGFYGYTF. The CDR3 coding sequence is TGTGCCATCACCGAAGGAGCAGGGTTCTATGGCTACACCTTC.

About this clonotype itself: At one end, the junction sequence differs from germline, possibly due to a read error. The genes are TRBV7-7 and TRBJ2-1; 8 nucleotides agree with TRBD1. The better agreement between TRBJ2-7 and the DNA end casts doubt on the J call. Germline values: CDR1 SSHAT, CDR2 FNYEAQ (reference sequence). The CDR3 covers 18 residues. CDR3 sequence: CASSLAIQGVGSYNEQYF. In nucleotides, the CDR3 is TGTGCTAGCAGCTTAGCCATACAGGGGGTGGGTTCCTACAATGAGCAGTACTTC.

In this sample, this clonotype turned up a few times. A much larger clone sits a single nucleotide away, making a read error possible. CDR3 amino acids: CATDGRGLGLNEQYF. As DNA, the CDR3 is TGTGCCACCGATGGACGGGGGCTAGGATTAAATGAGCAGTACTTC. The gene calls are TRBV28 and TRBJ2-7, with D perhaps being TRBD1 or TRBD2 (6 bases each). Germline V gene lookup returns CDR1 MDHEN and CDR2 SYDVKM. The CDR3 loop spans 15 amino acids. Between the trimmed V and J ends, which lost 10 bases and 7 bases, there was a span of 26 bases.

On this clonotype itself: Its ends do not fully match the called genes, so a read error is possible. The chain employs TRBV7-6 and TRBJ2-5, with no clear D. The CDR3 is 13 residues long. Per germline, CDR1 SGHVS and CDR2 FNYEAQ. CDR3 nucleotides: TGTGCTAGCAGCATCCGAACAGAAGAGACCCAGTACTTC. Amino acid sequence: CASSIRTEETQYF.

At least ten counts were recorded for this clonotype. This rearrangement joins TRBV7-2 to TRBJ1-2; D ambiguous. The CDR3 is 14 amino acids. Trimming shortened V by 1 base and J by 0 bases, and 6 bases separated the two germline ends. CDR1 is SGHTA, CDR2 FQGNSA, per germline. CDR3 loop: CASSLVRANYGYTF. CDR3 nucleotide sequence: TGTGCCAGCAGCTTAGTCCGCGCTAACTATGGCTACACCTTC.

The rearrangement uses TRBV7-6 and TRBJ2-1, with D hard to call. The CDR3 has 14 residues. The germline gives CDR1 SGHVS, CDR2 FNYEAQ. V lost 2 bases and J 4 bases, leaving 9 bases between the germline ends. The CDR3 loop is CASSLLRRYNEQFF. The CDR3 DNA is TGTGCCAGCAGCTTATTACGACGGTACAATGAGCAGTTCTTC.

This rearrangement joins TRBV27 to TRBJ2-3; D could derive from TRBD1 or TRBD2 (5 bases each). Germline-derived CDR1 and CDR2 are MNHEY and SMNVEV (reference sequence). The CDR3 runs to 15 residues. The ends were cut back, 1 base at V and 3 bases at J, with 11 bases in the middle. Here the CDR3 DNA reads TGTGCCAGCAGTTTATGGGGGAAGGAGACAGATACGCAGTATTTT. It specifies CASSLWGKETDTQYF.

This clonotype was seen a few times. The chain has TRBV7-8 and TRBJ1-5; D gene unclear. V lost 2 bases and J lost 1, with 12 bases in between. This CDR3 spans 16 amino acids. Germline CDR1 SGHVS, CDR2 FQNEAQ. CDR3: CASSLRRDTSNQPQHF. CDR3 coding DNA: TGTGCCAGCAGCTTAAGGAGGGATACGAGCAATCAGCCCCAGCATTTT. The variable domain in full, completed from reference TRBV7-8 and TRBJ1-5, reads GAGVSQSPRYKVAKRGQDVALRCDPISGHVSLFWYQQALGQGPEFLTYFQNEAQLDKSGLPSDRFFAERPEGSVSTLKIQRTQQEDSAVYLCASSLRRDTSNQPQHFGDGTRLSIL.

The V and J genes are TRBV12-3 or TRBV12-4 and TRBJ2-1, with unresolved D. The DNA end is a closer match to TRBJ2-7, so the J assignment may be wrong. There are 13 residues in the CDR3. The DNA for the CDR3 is TGTGCCAGCAGTTCTAAGAGAGGTAACGAGCAGTACTTC. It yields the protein CASSSKRGNEQYF.

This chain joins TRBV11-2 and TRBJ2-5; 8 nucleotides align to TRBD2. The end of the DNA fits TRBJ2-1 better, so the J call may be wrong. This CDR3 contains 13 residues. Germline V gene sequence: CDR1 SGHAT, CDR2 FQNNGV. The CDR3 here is CASSFTSGNEQFF. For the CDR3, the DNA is TGTGCCAGCAGCTTTACTAGCGGCAATGAGCAGTTCTTC.